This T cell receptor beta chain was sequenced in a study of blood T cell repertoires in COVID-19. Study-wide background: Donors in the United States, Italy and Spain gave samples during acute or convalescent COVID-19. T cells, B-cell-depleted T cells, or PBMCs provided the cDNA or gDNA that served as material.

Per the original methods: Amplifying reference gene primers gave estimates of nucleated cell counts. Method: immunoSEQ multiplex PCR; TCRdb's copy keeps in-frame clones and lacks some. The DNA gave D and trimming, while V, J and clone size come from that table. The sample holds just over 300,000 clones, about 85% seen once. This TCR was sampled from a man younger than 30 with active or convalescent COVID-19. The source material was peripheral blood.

CDR3 sequence (DNA): TGTGCCAGCAGCTTATTGCCTAGCGGGAGCGCAGGGGCCGATACGCAGTATTTT. It codes for CASSLLPSGSAGADTQYF. This sequence joins TRBV13 and TRBJ2-3, with TRBD2 identical over 10 bases. V was clipped by 2 bases and J by 6 bases; unmatched bases: 14. CDR1 is PRHDT and CDR2 is FYEKMQ in the germline V gene (reference sequence). The CDR3 length is 18 residues.